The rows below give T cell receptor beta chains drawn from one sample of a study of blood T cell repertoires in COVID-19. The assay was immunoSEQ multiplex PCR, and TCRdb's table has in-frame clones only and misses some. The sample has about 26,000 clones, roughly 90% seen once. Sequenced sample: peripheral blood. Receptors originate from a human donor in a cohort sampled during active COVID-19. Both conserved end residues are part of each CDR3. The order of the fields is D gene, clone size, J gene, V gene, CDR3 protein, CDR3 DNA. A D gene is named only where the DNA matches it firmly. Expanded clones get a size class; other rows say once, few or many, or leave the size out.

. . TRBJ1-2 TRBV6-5 CAVRLPGTTYGYTF TGTGCCGTGAGACTCCCGGGGACAACTTATGGCTACACCTTC
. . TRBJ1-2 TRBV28 CASTLEGTRSGYTF TGTGCCAGCACCTTGGAGGGGACCCGCAGCGGCTACACCTTC
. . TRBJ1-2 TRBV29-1 CSVRGSYGYTF TGCAGCGTGAGGGGGAGCTATGGCTACACCTTC
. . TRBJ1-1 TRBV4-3 CASSQDGTRSTEAFF TGCGCCAGCAGCCAAGATGGGACAAGGAGCACTGAAGCTTTCTTT
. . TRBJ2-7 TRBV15 CATSRDLGYEQYF TGTGCCACCAGCAGAGATCTAGGCTACGAGCAGTACTTC
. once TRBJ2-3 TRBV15 CATSTGVGADTQYF TGTGCCACCAGCACCGGGGTTGGGGCAGATACGCAGTATTTT
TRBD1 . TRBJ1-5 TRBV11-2 CASSRDSLVNQPQHF TGTGCCAGCAGCCGGGACAGCCTTGTTAACCAGCCCCAGCATTTT
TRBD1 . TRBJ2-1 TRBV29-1 CSVDRARNEQFF TGCAGCGTGGACAGGGCGCGCAATGAGCAGTTCTTC
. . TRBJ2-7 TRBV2 CASSTRQEQYF TGTGCCAGCAGTACGCGGCAAGAGCAGTACTTC
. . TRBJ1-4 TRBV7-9 CASSFSLGVEKLFF TGTGCCAGCAGCTTTTCCTTGGGAGTTGAAAAACTGTTTTTT
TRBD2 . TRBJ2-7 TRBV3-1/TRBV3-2 CASTLAGVYEQYF TGTGCCAGCACCCTAGCGGGAGTCTACGAGCAGTACTTC
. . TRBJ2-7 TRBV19 CASSIAGINEQYF TGTGCCAGTAGTATTGCAGGGATCAACGAGCAGTACTTC
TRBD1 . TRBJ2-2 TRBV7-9 CASSQWQGAGELFF TGTGCCAGCAGCCAGTGGCAGGGGGCCGGGGAGCTGTTTTTT
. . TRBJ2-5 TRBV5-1 CASSPGGGGQETQYF TGCGCCAGCAGCCCTGGGGGGGGCGGCCAAGAGACCCAGTACTTC
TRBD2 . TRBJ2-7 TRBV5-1 CASSLTTSGNTREQYF TGCGCCAGCAGCTTGACTACTAGCGGGAACACCCGCGAGCAGTACTTC
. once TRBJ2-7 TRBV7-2 CASGLYEQYF TGTGCCAGCGGACTCTACGAGCAGTACTTC
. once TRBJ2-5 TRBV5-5 CARRGDSETQYF TGTGCCAGGCGAGGAGATTCTGAGACCCAGTACTTC
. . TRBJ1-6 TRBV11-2 CASSFVQYNSPLHF TGTGCCAGCAGCTTCGTCCAGTATAATTCACCCCTCCACTTT
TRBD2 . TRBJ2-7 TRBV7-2 CASSLRLAVTYEQYF TGTGCCAGCAGCTTAAGACTAGCGGTAACCTACGAGCAGTACTTC
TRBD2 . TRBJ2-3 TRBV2 CATTGASGIRTDTQYF TGTGCCACTACGGGGGCTAGCGGGATACGCACAGATACGCAGTATTTT
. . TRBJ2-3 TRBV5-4 CASSSFGGGTDTQYF TGTGCCAGCAGCTCATTCGGGGGTGGCACAGATACGCAGTATTTT
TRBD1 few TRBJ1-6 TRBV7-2 CASSLQGQRISPLHF TGTGCCAGCAGCTTACAGGGACAGAGAATTTCACCCCTCCACTTT
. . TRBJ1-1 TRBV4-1 CASSQARDTNTEAFF TGCGCCAGCAGCCAGGCCCGGGACACTAACACTGAAGCTTTCTTT
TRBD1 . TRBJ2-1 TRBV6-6 CASSLRGQSQNEQFF TGTGCCAGCAGTTTAAGGGGACAGTCCCAGAATGAGCAGTTCTTC
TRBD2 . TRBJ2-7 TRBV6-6 CASTPSGTYEQYF TGTGCCAGCACCCCTAGCGGGACCTACGAGCAGTACTTC
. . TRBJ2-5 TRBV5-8 CASSLPDRLGEETQYF TGTGCCAGCAGCTTACCCGACAGGCTGGGGGAAGAGACCCAGTACTTC
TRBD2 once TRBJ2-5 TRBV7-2 CASGLAGGRETQYF TGTGCCAGCGGGCTCGCGGGGGGCAGGGAGACCCAGTACTTC
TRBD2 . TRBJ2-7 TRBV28 CASSSPWASGSYEQYF TGTGCCAGCAGTTCTCCCTGGGCTAGCGGGAGCTACGAGCAGTACTTC
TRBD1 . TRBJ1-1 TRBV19 CASSIKTGPWEAFF TGTGCCAGTAGTATTAAGACAGGGCCGTGGGAAGCTTTCTTT
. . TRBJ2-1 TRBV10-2 CASSGLRGGLPSSSYNEQFF TGCGCCAGCAGCGGCCTTCGCGGGGGCCTTCCCTCTAGCTCCTACAATGAGCAGTTCTTC
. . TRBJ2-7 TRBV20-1 CSASSGGEQYF TGCAGTGCTAGCTCCGGGGGCGAGCAGTACTTC
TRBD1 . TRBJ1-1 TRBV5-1 CASSLTGATEAFF TGCGCCAGCAGCTTGACAGGGGCCACTGAAGCTTTCTTT
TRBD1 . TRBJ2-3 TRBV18 CASSPGQGITDTQYF TGTGCCAGCTCACCGGGACAGGGGATCACAGATACGCAGTATTTT
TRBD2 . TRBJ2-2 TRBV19 CASSNLRTSGAGELFF TGTGCCAGTAGCAACCTGCGTACTAGCGGGGCCGGGGAGCTGTTTTTT
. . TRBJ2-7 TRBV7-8 CASSFAGQRIPYEQYF TGTGCCAGCAGCTTTGCGGGACAGCGAATTCCCTACGAGCAGTACTTC
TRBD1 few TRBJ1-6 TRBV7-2 CASSSPGQGNSPLHF TGTGCCAGCAGCTCTCCGGGACAGGGAAATTCACCCCTCCACTTT
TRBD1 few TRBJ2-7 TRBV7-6 CASSLAGTGVYEQYF TGTGCCAGCAGCCTGGCCGGGACAGGTGTTTACGAGCAGTACTTC
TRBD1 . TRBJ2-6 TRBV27 CASTIRQGAPGANVLTF TGTGCCAGCACCATTAGACAGGGGGCGCCCGGGGCCAACGTCCTGACTTTC
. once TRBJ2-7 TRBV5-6 CASTPSTGVTSYGQYF TGTGCCAGCACCCCATCAACCGGGGTAACGTCTTACGGGCAGTACTTC
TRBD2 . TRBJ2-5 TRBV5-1 CASSPGGLGETQYF TGCGCCAGCAGTCCGGGGGGGCTGGGAGAGACCCAGTACTTC
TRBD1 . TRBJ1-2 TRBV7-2 CASSLRGQGAYGYTF TGTGCCAGCAGCTTAAGGGGACAGGGGGCCTATGGCTACACCTTC
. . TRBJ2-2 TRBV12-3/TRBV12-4 CASRPQGTGELFF TGTGCCAGCAGGCCTCAGGGAACCGGGGAGCTGTTTTTT
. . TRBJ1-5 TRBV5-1 CASSLDGDVIRPQHF TGCGCCAGCAGCTTGGACGGAGATGTTATACGGCCCCAGCATTTT
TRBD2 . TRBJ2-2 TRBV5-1 CASSSLGGSPGELFF TGCGCCAGCAGCTCCCTGGGGGGGTCCCCCGGGGAGCTGTTTTTT
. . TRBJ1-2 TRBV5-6 CASSLNIDRTYGYTF TGTGCCAGCAGCTTGAATATCGACAGGACCTATGGCTACACCTTC
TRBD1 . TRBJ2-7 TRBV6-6 CASRGRQGYEQYF TGTGCCAGCAGAGGGCGACAGGGCTACGAGCAGTACTTC
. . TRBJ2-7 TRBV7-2 CASSLAVSSYEQYF TGTGCCAGCAGCTTAGCCGTCAGCTCCTACGAGCAGTACTTC
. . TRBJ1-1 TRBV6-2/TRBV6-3 CASSKERVSTEAFF TGTGCCAGCAGCAAGGAGAGGGTAAGCACTGAAGCTTTCTTT
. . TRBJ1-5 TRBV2 CASSEQGTSNQPQHF TGTGCCAGCAGTGAGCAGGGGACTAGCAATCAGCCCCAGCATTTT
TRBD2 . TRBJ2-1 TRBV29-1 CSVTSGRDEQFF TGCAGCGTAACTAGCGGGAGGGATGAGCAGTTCTTC
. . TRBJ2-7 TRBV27 CASSPLSSSSYEQYF TGTGCCAGCAGTCCCCTAAGTAGTAGCTCCTACGAGCAGTACTTC
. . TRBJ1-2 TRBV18 CASSSAPGGYTF TGTGCCAGCTCATCAGCACCGGGGGGCTACACCTTC